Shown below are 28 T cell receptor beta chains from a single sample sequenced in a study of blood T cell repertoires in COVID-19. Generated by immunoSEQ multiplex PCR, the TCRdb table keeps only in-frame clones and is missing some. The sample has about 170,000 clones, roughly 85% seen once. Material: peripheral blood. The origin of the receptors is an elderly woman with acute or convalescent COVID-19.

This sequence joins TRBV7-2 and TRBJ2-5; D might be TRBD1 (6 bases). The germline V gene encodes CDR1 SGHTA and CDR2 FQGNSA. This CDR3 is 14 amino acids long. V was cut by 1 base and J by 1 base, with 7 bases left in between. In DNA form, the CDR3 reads TGTGCCAGCAGCTTAGAACAGGGCCAAGAGACCCAGTACTTC. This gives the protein CASSLEQGQETQYF.

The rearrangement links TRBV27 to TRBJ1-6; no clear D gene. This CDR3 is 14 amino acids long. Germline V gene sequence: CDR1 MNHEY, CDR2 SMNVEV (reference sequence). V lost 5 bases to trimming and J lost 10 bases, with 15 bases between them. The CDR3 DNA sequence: TGTGCCAGCAGTCCTCTTTGGGAGGGATCACCCCTCCACTTT. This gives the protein CASSPLWEGSPLHF.

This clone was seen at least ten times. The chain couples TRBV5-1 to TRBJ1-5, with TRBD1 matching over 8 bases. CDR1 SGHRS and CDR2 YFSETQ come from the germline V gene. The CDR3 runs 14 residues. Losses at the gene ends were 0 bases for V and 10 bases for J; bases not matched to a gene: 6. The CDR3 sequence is CASSLGQGISPQHF. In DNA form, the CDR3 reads TGCGCCAGCAGCTTGGGACAGGGGATTTCACCCCAGCATTTT.

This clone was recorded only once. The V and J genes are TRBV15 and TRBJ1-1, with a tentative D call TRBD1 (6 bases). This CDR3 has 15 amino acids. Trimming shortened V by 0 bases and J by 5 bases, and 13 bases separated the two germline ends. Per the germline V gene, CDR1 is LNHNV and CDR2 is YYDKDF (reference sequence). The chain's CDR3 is CATSRDRGRGTEAFF. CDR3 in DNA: TGTGCCACCAGCAGAGATCGGGGGAGGGGGACTGAAGCTTTCTTT. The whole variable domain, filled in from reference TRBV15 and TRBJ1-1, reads DAMVIQNPRYQVTQFGKPVTLSCSQTLNHNVMYWYQQKSSQAPKLLFHYYDKDFNNEADTPDNFQSRRPNTSFCFLDIRSPGLGDTAMYLCATSRDRGRGTEAFFGQGTRLTVV.

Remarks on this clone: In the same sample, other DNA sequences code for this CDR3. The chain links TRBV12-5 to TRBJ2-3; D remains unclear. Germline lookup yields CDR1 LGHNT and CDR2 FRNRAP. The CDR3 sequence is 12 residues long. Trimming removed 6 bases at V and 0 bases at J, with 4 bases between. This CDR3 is CASGPSTDTQYF. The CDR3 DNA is TGTGCTAGTGGCCCGAGCACAGATACGCAGTATTTT.

In DNA form, the CDR3 reads TGCAGCGTTGAGCGGGGGGGGACCGGGGAGCTGTTTTTT. This gives the protein CSVERGGTGELFF. This chain connects TRBV29-1 to TRBJ2-2, with 9 bases lining up with TRBD2. Germline-derived CDR1 and CDR2 are SQVTM and ANQGSEA. The trim removed 3 bases at V and 5 bases at J, leaving 1 base unmatched. This CDR3 is 13 amino acids long.

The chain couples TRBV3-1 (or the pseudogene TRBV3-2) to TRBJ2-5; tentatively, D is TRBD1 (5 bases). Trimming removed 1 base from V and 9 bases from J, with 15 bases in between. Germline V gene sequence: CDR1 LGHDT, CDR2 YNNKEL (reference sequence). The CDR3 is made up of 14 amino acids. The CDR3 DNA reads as TGTGCCAGCAGCCAAGGGAAAGGGGTCTTGGCCCAGTACTTC. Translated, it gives CASSQGKGVLAQYF.

The CDR3 DNA is TGTGCCAGCAGCTTAGTTGTAGGGGGCAGTGGCTACACCTTC. Protein sequence: CASSLVVGGSGYTF. J is TRBJ1-2 and V is TRBV7-9; 7 nucleotides match TRBD1. Germline V gene sequence: CDR1 SEHNR, CDR2 FQNEAQ (reference sequence). After removal of 1 base from V and 7 bases from J, the junction contained 6 bases not matched to a gene. The CDR3 has 14 residues.

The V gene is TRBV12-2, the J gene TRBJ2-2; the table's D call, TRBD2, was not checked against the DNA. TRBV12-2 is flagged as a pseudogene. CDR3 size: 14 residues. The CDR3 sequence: CASRLGGGSGELFF. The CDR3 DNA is TGTGCAAGTCGCTTAGGAGGTGGATCCGGGGAGCTGTTTTTT.

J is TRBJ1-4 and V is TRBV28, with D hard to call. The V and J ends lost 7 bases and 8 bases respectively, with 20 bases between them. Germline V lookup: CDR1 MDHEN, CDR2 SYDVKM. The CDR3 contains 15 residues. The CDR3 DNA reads TGTGCCAGCACGAGGGCGGGCCCCTTGAAGGAAAAACTGTTTTTT. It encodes CASTRAGPLKEKLFF.

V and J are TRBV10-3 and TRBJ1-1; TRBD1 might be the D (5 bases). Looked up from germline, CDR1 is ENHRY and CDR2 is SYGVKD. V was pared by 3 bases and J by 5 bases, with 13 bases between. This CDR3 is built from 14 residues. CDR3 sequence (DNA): TGTGCCATCAGTGATCTCGCAGGGAAAACTGAAGCTTTCTTT. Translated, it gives CAISDLAGKTEAFF.

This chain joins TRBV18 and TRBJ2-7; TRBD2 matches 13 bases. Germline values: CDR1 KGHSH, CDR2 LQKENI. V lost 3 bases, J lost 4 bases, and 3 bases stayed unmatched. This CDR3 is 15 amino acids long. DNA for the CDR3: TGTGCCAGCTCACCCAGGACTAGCGGGAGTTACGAGCAGTACTTC. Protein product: CASSPRTSGSYEQYF.

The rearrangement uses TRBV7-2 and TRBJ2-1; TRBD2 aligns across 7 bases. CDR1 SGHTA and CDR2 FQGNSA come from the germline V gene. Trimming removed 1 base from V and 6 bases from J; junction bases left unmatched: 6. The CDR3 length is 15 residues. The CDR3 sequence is CASSLVVREGNEQFF. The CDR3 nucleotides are TGTGCCAGCAGCTTAGTCGTCAGGGAGGGCAATGAGCAGTTCTTC.

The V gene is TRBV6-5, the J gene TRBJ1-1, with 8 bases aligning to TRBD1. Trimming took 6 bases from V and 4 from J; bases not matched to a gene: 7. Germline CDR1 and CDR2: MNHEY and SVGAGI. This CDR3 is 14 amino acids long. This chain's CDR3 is CASRRTGPFTEAFF. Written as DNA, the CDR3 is TGTGCCAGCAGGCGGACAGGGCCCTTCACTGAAGCTTTCTTT.

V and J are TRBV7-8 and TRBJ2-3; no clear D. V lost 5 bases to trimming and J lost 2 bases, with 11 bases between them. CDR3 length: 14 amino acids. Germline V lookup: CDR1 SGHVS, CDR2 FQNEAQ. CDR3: CASSLSSITDTQYF. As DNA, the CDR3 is TGTGCCAGCAGCCTTAGCTCTATCACAGATACGCAGTATTTT.

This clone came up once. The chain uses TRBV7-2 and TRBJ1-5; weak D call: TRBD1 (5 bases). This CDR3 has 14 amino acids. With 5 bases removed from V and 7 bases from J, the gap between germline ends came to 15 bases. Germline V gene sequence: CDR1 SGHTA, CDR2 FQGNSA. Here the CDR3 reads CASSQLAGGQPQHF. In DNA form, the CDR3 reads TGTGCCAGCAGCCAGCTGGCGGGGGGACAGCCCCAGCATTTT.

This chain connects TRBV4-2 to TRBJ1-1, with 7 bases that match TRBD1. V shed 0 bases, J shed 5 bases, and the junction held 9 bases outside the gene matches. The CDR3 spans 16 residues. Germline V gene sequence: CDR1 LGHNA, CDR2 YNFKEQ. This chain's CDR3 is CASSQEGGRAGTEAFF. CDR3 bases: TGTGCCAGCAGCCAAGAAGGGGGCAGGGCGGGGACTGAAGCTTTCTTT.

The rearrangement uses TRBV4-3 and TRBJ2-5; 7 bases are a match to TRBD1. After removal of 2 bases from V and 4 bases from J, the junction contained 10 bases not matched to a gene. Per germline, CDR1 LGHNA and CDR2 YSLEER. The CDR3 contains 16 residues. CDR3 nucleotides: TGCGCCAGCAGCCAACAGACAGGGTATGCGGCAGAGACCCAGTACTTC. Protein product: CASSQQTGYAAETQYF.

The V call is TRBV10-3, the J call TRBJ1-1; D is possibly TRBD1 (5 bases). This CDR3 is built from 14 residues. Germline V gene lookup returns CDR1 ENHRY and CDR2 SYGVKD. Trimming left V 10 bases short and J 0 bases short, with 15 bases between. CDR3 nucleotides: TGTGCCACCCACTCAGGGCCTATGAACACTGAAGCTTTCTTT. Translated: CATHSGPMNTEAFF.

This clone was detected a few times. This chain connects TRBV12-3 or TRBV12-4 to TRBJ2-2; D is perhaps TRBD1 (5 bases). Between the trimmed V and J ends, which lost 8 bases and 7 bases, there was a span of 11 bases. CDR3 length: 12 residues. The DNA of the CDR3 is TGTGCCAGCGGGCGACAGTACGGGGAGCTGTTTTTT. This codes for CASGRQYGELFF.

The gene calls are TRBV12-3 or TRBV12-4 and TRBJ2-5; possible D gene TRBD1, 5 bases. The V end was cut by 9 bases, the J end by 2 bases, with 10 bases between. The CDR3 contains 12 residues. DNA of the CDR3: TGTGCCAGTGGGGCAGGGCAAGAGACCCAGTACTTC. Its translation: CASGAGQETQYF.

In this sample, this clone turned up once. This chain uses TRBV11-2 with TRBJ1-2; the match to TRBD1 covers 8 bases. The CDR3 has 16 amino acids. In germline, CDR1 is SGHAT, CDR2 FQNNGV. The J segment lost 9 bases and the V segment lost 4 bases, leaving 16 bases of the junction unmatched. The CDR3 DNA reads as TGTGCCAGCAGCTCCCGTTTAGGGGCAGGGGGCGGAAGCTACACCTTC. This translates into CASSSRLGAGGGSYTF.

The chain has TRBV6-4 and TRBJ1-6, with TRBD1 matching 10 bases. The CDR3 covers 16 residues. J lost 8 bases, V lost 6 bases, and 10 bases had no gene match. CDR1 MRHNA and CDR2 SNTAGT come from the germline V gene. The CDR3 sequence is CASRGHGTGVDSPLHF. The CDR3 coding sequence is TGTGCCAGCAGAGGCCATGGGACAGGGGTTGATTCACCCCTCCACTTT.

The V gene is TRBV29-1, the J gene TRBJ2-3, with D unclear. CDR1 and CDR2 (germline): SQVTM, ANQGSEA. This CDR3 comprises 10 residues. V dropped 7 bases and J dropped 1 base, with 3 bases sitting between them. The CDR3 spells CSAGTDTQYF. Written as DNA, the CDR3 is TGCAGCGCCGGCACAGATACGCAGTATTTT.

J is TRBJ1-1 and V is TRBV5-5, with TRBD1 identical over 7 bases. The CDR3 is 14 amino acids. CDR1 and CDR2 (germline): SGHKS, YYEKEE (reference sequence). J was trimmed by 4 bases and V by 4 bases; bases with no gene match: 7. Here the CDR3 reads CASSRGQSFTEAFF. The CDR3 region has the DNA TGTGCCAGCAGCCGGGGACAGTCGTTCACTGAAGCTTTCTTT.

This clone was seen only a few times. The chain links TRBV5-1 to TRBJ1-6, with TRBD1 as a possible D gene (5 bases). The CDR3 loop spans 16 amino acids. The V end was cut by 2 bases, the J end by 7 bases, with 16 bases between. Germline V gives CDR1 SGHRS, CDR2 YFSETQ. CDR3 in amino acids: CASSLGDSRSNSPLHF. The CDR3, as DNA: TGCGCCAGCAGCTTAGGTGACAGTAGATCAAATTCACCCCTCCACTTT.

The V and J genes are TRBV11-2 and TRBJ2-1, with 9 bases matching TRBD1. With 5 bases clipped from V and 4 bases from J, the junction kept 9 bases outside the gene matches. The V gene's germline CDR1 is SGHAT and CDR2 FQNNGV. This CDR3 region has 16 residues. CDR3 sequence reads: CASSDRVGQGYNEQFF. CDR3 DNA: TGTGCCAGCAGCGATAGGGTGGGACAGGGTTACAATGAGCAGTTCTTC.

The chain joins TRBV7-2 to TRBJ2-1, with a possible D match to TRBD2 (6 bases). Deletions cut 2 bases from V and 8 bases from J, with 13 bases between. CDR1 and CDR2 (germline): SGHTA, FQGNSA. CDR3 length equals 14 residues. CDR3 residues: CASSLSLLADEQFF. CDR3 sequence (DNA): TGTGCCAGCAGCTTAAGCCTACTAGCAGATGAGCAGTTCTTC. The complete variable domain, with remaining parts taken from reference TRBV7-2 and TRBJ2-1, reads GAGVSQSPSNKVTEKGKDVELRCDPISGHTALYWYRQSLGQGLEFLIYFQGNSAPDKSGLPSDRFSAERTGGSVSTLTIQRTQQEDSAVYLCASSLSLLADEQFFGPGTRLTVL.